This entry concerns a single T cell receptor (beta chain). What it recognizes is unknown. The CDR3 goes on 3 residues after the read ends, and that part is filled in from the germline J gene. The CDR3 has 14 amino acids. The ends lost 8 bases at V and 6 bases at J; junction bases unmatched: 9. These data belong to a study of T cells in women clearing cervical HPV infection. Study-level results: CIN3+ cases had significantly higher TCR repertoire richness than controls, but evenness did not differ.

Some clones are missing from TCRdb's copy, which holds only in-frame ones; the method was immunoSEQ multiplex PCR. Its listing shows approximately 23,000 clones. The origin of this receptor is a woman aged 18 to 75 with a cervical HPV16 infection that either progressed to CIN3+ or cleared (not recorded which). This chain joins TRBV12-3 or TRBV12-4 and TRBJ2-7; 11 bases match TRBD2. The sample taken for sequencing was blood buffy coat. CDR3 bases read: TGTGCCAGCTTAGATAGCGGGAGGGCCTCCGAG. As protein: CASLDSGRASE. The whole CDR3 is CASLDSGRASEQYF.